These 18 T cell receptor beta chains were all obtained from the same sample, sequenced in a study of blood T cell repertoires in COVID-19. The method was immunoSEQ multiplex PCR; TCRdb's version includes in-frame clones alone and lacks a portion of them. The data hold approximately 130,000 clones, with more than 75% observed a single time. Material for sequencing was peripheral blood. The source of these receptors is a woman aged 45 to 65 who had recovered from COVID-19.

The chain uses TRBV5-4 and TRBJ2-5, with 11 bases identical to TRBD2. CDR1 is SGHNT, CDR2 YYREEE, per germline (reference sequence). This CDR3 is built from 15 residues. V was clipped by 5 bases and J by 2 bases; unmatched bases: 5. CDR3 coding DNA: TGTGCCAGCAGTACCGGGACTAGCGGACAAGAGACCCAGTACTTC. It is translated as CASSTGTSGQETQYF.

J is TRBJ1-3 and V is TRBV9, with 8 bases matching TRBD1. The CDR3 runs to 15 residues. Unmatched junction bases numbered 1, after V lost 0 bases and J lost 2 bases. CDR1 and CDR2 (germline): SGDLS, YYNGEE. The CDR3, as DNA: TGTGCCAGCAGCGTAGACAGGGGGGCTGGAAACACCATATATTTT. Its protein product is CASSVDRGAGNTIYF.

The chain joins TRBV30 to TRBJ2-7, with a tentative D call TRBD1 (6 bases). The CDR3 is made up of 16 amino acids. V was trimmed by 3 bases and J by 0 bases, leaving 18 bases between them. Germline assignment: CDR1 GTSNPN and CDR2 SVGIG (reference sequence). CDR3 sequence (DNA): TGTGCCTGGAGACCCCCGACAGGAAAAAGCTCCTACGAGCAGTACTTC. Amino acid sequence: CAWRPPTGKSSYEQYF.

The chain links TRBV16 to TRBJ1-1, with TRBD1 as a possible D gene (5 bases). Germline CDR1 is KGHSY and CDR2 is FQNENV. Trimming removed 0 bases from V and 0 bases from J, with 17 bases in between. The CDR3 covers 18 residues. CDR3 protein: CASSQSGRGSGLNTEAFF. CDR3 coding DNA: TGTGCCAGCAGCCAATCGGGTCGGGGGTCTGGTTTGAACACTGAAGCTTTCTTT.

There are a few counts of this clone. The CDR3 region is CASSKREGESYNEQFF. The DNA of the CDR3 is TGTGCCAGCAGCAAACGAGAGGGAGAGTCCTACAATGAGCAGTTCTTC. This rearrangement joins TRBV7-9 to TRBJ2-1; possibly TRBD2 for D (5 bases). The germline V gene has CDR1 SEHNR and CDR2 FQNEAQ (reference sequence). The CDR3 is 16 residues long. V was trimmed by 5 bases and J by 1 base, leaving 15 bases between them. The variable domain in full, with the rest retrieved from reference TRBV7-9 and TRBJ2-1, is DTGVSQNPRHKITKRGQNVTFRCDPISEHNRLYWYRQTLGQGPEFLTYFQNEAQLEKSRLLSDRFSAERPKGSFSTLEIQRTEQGDSAMYLCASSKREGESYNEQFFGPGTRLTVL.

The chain is built from TRBV7-2 and TRBJ2-1, with 8 bases aligning to TRBD2. Germline CDR1 and CDR2: SGHTA and FQGNSA. The length of the CDR3 is 14 residues. The junction had 10 bases not matched to a gene; V was cut back by 7 bases and J by 8 bases. In nucleotides, the CDR3 is TGTGCCAGCACCCGGGGTAGCGGGGTATATGAGCAGTTCTTC. Protein: CASTRGSGVYEQFF.

The chain is built from TRBV19 and TRBJ2-7, with 7 nucleotides matching TRBD1. With V trimmed by 4 bases and J by 2 bases, 5 bases remained unmatched. The length of the CDR3 is 14 residues. Germline assignment: CDR1 LNHDA and CDR2 SQIVND (reference sequence). Here the CDR3 DNA reads TGTGCCAGTAGTACAACGGGACAGACCTACGAGCAGTACTTC. Its translation: CASSTTGQTYEQYF.

The chain employs TRBV5-4 and TRBJ2-3; 10 nucleotides line up with TRBD1. V gave up 3 bases and J gave up 3 bases; unmatched junction bases: 4. CDR3 size: 15 residues. Per the germline V gene, CDR1 is SGHNT and CDR2 is YYREEE (reference sequence). CDR3 sequence: CASSSPGQGTDTQYF. The CDR3 nucleotides read TGTGCCAGCAGCTCGCCGGGACAGGGGACAGATACGCAGTATTTT.

This chain connects TRBV19 to TRBJ1-1, with 9 bases aligning to TRBD1. The CDR3 is 13 amino acids. V was pared by 7 bases and J by 6 bases, with 6 bases of the junction left unmatched. In germline, CDR1 is LNHDA, CDR2 SQIVND (reference sequence). The CDR3 sequence: CASKRDRASEAFF. The CDR3 DNA sequence: TGTGCCAGTAAGCGGGACAGGGCCTCTGAAGCTTTCTTT.

This clone has only one observation. J is TRBJ2-2 and V is TRBV7-8; TRBD1 agrees at 10 bases. The germline V gene encodes CDR1 SGHVS and CDR2 FQNEAQ. The CDR3 is 17 residues long. V shed 2 bases, J shed 6 bases, and the junction held 9 bases outside the gene matches. CDR3 in amino acids: CASSLRQGAPIAGELFF. CDR3 nucleotide sequence: TGTGCCAGCAGCTTAAGACAGGGGGCGCCTATAGCCGGGGAGCTGTTTTTT.

The chain is built from TRBV4-1 and TRBJ2-7; D is undetermined. CDR1 is MGHRA, CDR2 YSYEKL, per germline. Trimming took 1 base from V and 4 from J, leaving 8 bases between them. This CDR3 contains 13 residues. CDR3 amino acids: CASSQGWAYEQYF. The CDR3 DNA sequence: TGCGCCAGCAGCCAAGGGTGGGCGTACGAGCAGTACTTC.

The chain carries TRBV21-1 and TRBJ1-2; the table's TRBD1 call for D was not verified on the DNA. TRBV21-1 is a documented pseudogene. The CDR3 is 16 amino acids. CDR3 in amino acids: CASSKLAGAVDYGYTF. The CDR3 nucleotides read TGTGCCAGCAGCAAATTGGCAGGGGCAGTGGACTATGGCTACACCTTC.

The CDR3, as DNA: TGTGCCAGCAGCTTATCAGGCGGGCGCTGGTTTGGCTACACCTTC. This sequence encodes CASSLSGGRWFGYTF. The chain combines TRBV13 with TRBJ1-2; no clear D gene. There are 15 residues in the CDR3. CDR1 is PRHDT, CDR2 FYEKMQ, per germline (reference sequence). V dropped 2 bases and J dropped 7 bases, with 17 bases sitting between them.

V and J are TRBV4-2 and TRBJ2-5; 8 bases fit TRBD2. V lost 4 bases and J lost 1; bases outside the gene matches: 11. Germline V gives CDR1 LGHNA, CDR2 YNFKEQ. The CDR3 length is 17 residues. Here the CDR3 DNA reads TGTGCCAGCAGCCTTTATTCCGGACTAGCTGGCCAAGAGACCCAGTACTTC. This translates into CASSLYSGLAGQETQYF.

V is TRBV3-1 (or the pseudogene TRBV3-2) and J is TRBJ1-1; D not resolved. Trimming left V 3 bases short and J 1 base short, with 12 bases between. Germline CDR1 LGHDT, CDR2 YNNKEL (reference sequence). The CDR3 loop spans 15 amino acids. The CDR3 loop is CASSHDRAPNTEAFF. DNA of the CDR3: TGTGCCAGCAGCCACGATCGCGCACCGAACACTGAAGCTTTCTTT.

V gene TRBV4-1 combines with J gene TRBJ1-5; D call uncertain. V gave up 0 bases and J gave up 6 bases, with 9 bases separating them. The CDR3 has 14 amino acids. Per the germline V gene, CDR1 is MGHRA and CDR2 is YSYEKL. This CDR3 reads CASSQDATVQPQHF. DNA for the CDR3: TGCGCCAGCAGCCAAGATGCTACGGTTCAGCCCCAGCATTTT.

The chain has TRBV27 and TRBJ1-4; D is undetermined. This CDR3 has 14 amino acids. Trimming left V 8 bases short and J 8 bases short, with 18 bases between. Germline CDR1 is MNHEY and CDR2 is SMNVEV (reference sequence). Written as DNA, the CDR3 is TGTGCCAGCTTCAGCGGAGGCGTTCTCGAAAAACTGTTTTTT. It codes for CASFSGGVLEKLFF.

The chain has TRBV9 and TRBJ2-2; D may be TRBD2 (6 bases). The CDR3 extends over 15 amino acids. Trimming shortened V by 1 base and J by 3 bases, and 10 bases separated the two germline ends. Germline V CDR1 and CDR2: SGDLS, YYNGEE. CDR3 loop: CASSVKGGDTGELFF. CDR3 coding DNA: TGTGCCAGCAGCGTAAAGGGCGGGGACACCGGGGAGCTGTTTTTT. Combining the CDR3 with reference TRBV9 and TRBJ2-2 gives the whole variable domain DSGVTQTPKHLITATGQRVTLRCSPRSGDLSVYWYQQSLDQGLQFLIQYYNGEERAKGNILERFSAQQFPDLHSELNLSSLELGDSALYFCASSVKGGDTGELFFGEGSRLTVL.